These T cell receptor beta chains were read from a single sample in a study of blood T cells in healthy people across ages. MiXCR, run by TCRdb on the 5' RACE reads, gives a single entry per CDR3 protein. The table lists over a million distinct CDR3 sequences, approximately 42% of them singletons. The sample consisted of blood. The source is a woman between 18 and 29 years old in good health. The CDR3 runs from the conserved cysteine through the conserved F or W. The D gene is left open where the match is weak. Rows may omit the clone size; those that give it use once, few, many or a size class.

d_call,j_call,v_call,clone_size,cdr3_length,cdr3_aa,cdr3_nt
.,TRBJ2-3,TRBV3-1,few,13,CASSHRGVETQYF,TGTGCCAGCAGCCATCGGGGAGTGGAAACGCAGTATTTT
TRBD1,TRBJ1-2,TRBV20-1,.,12,CSAREGQGGYTF,TGCAGTGCTAGGGAGGGACAGGGTGGCTACACCTTC
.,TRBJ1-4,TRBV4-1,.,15,CASSQTKPTNEKLFF,TGCGCCAGCAGCCAGACCAAACCAACTAATGAAAAACTGTTTTTT
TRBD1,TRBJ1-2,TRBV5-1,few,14,CASSLSGQYGGYTF,TGCGCCAGCAGCCTTTCGGGACAGTATGGAGGCTACACCTTC
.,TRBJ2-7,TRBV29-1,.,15,CSVEGGEGWPYEQYF,TGCAGCGTTGAAGGTGGCGAGGGTTGGCCCTACGAGCAGTACTTC
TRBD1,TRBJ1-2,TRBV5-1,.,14,CASAGTGPHYGYTF,TGCGCCAGCGCCGGGACAGGGCCCCACTATGGCTACACCTTC
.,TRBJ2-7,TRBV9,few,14,CASSVDLDSYEQYF,TGTGCCAGCAGCGTTGACTTAGACTCATACGAGCAGTACTTC
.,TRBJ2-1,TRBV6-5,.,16,CASSSYDGEDYNEQFF,TGTGCCAGCAGTTCCTACGACGGGGAAGACTACAATGAGCAGTTCTTC
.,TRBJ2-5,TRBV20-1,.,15,CSAREGRDLLETQYF,TGCAGTGCTAGGGAGGGACGGGACCTGCTGGAGACCCAGTACTTC
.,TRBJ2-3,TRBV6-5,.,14,CASSIRQVQDTQYF,TGTGCCAGCAGTATACGACAGGTCCAGGATACGCAGTATTTT
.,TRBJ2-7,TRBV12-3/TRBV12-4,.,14,CASSSPGASYEQYF,TGTGCCAGCAGTTCTCCCGGGGCCTCCTACGAGCAGTACTTC
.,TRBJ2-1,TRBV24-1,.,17,CATSDSAPGVRDNEQFF,TGTGCCACCAGTGATTCGGCTCCAGGGGTGCGGGACAATGAGCAGTTCTTC
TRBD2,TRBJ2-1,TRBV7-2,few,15,CASSLEAGGLDEQFF,TGTGCCAGCAGCTTAGAGGCGGGAGGGTTGGATGAGCAGTTCTTC
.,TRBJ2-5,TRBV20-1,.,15,CSARDSQRIQETQYF,TGCAGTGCTAGAGATTCCCAGCGGATCCAAGAGACCCAGTACTTC
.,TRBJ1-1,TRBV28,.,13,CASISPGRGEAFF,TGTGCCAGCATCTCCCCTGGGCGCGGGGAAGCTTTCTTT
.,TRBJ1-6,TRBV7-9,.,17,CASSLALLTDSNSPLHF,TGTGCCAGCAGCTTAGCCCTCTTGACGGATTCTAATTCACCCCTCCACTTT
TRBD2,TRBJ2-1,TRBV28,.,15,CASSFSGLVTNEQFF,TGTGCCAGCAGTTTTTCGGGACTAGTGACTAATGAGCAGTTCTTC
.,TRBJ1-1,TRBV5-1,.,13,CASSLQGTYEAFF,TGCGCCAGCAGCTTGCAGGGGACCTATGAAGCTTTCTTT
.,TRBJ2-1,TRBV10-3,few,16,CAISVGSQSSYNEQFF,TGTGCCATCAGTGTGGGCTCACAGAGCTCCTACAATGAGCAGTTCTTC
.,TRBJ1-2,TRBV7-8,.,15,CASSLPTSDSYLPTF,TGTGCCAGCAGCTTACCTACCTCGGACAGCTACCTGCCCACCTTC
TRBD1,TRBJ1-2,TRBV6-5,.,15,CASSPGTGGFYGYTF,TGTGCCAGCAGTCCCGGGACAGGGGGTTTCTATGGCTACACCTTC
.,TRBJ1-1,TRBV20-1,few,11,CSAREADEAFF,TGCAGTGCCCGAGAGGCTGATGAAGCTTTCTTT
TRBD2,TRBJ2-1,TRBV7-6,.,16,CASSFALAGFHNEQFF,TGTGCCAGCAGCTTTGCCCTAGCGGGGTTTCACAATGAGCAGTTCTTC
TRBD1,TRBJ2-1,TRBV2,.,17,CASSLLGNRGADNEQFF,TGTGCCAGCAGTTTATTGGGCAACAGGGGGGCGGACAATGAGCAGTTCTTC
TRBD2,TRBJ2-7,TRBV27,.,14,CASKRLAGHYEQYF,TGTGCCAGCAAACGGCTAGCGGGACACTACGAGCAGTACTTC
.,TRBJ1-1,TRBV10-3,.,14,CAITEGLLNTEAFF,TGTGCCATCACCGAGGGACTTCTGAACACTGAAGCTTTCTTT
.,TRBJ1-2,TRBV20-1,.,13,CSAPGTSNYGYTF,TGCAGTGCTCCCGGGACATCTAACTATGGCTACACCTTC
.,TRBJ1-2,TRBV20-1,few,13,CSAVTESNYGYTF,TGCAGTGCTGTCACAGAATCTAACTATGGCTACACCTTC
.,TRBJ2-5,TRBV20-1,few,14,CSASKGVGQETQYF,TGCAGTGCCTCGAAGGGGGTCGGGCAAGAGACCCAGTACTTC
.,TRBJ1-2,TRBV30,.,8,CRNYGYTF,TGTAGGAACTATGGCTACACCTTC
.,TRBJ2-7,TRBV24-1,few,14,CATSPLTGSGEQYF,TGTGCCACCAGTCCTCTGACAGGATCCGGCGAGCAGTACTTC
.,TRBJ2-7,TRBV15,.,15,CATSPSARIGFEQYF,TGTGCCACCAGCCCGTCCGCGAGGATTGGCTTCGAGCAGTACTTC
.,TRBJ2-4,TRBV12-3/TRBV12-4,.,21,CASSLGTVGGRGGMAKNIQYF,TGTGCCAGCAGTTTAGGAACGGTGGGAGGAAGGGGGGGGATGGCCAAAAACATTCAGTACTTC
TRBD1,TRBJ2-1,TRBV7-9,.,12,CASMPTGDEQFF,TGTGCCAGCATGCCAACAGGGGATGAGCAGTTCTTC
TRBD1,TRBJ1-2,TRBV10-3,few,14,CAIRPGQGNYGYTF,TGTGCCATCAGGCCGGGACAGGGGAACTATGGCTACACCTTC
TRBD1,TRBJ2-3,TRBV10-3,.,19,CAINGPGQGTHSTTDTQYF,TGTGCCATCAACGGTCCGGGACAGGGGACCCACTCCACCACAGATACGCAGTATTTT
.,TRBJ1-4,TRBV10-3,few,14,CATAQGSENEKLFF,TGTGCCACCGCTCAGGGAAGTGAGAATGAAAAACTGTTTTTT
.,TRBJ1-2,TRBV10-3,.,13,CAIKRTANYGYTF,TGTGCCATCAAGCGGACGGCTAACTATGGCTACACCTTC
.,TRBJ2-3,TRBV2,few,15,CAGSELGSRTDTQYF,TGTGCCGGCAGTGAACTTGGGAGTCGGACAGATACGCAGTATTTT
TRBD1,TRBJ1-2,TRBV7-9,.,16,CASSQGQALADYGYTF,TGTGCCAGCAGCCAGGGACAGGCCCTAGCGGACTATGGCTACACCTTC
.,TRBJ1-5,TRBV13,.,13,CASSSLGNQPQHF,TGTGCCAGCAGCTCCCTGGGGAATCAGCCCCAGCATTTT
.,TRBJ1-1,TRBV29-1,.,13,CSVGLDRNTEAFF,TGCAGCGTTGGGTTAGACAGGAACACTGAAGCTTTCTTT
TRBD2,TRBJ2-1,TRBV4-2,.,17,CASSQDQAGGAYNEQFF,TGTGCCAGCAGCCAAGATCAAGCGGGAGGAGCCTACAATGAGCAGTTCTTC
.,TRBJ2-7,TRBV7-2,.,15,CASSGDSGGVSEQYF,TGTGCCAGCAGCGGGGATAGCGGAGGGGTCTCTGAGCAGTACTTC
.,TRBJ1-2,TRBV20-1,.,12,CSASADNYGYTF,TGCAGTGCTAGTGCGGACAACTATGGCTACACCTTC
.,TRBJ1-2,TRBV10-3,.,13,CATGQSRAYGYTF,TGTGCCACCGGACAGTCGCGGGCCTATGGCTACACCTTC
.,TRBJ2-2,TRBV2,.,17,CASSDRGRSPNTGELFF,TGTGCCAGCAGTGATAGAGGGCGGTCCCCGAACACCGGGGAGCTGTTTTTT
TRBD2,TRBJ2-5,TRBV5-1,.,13,CASSTGGKETQYF,TGCGCCAGCAGCACCGGGGGGAAGGAGACCCAGTACTTC